This TCR beta chain was sequenced in a study of blood T cell repertoires in COVID-19. Study overall: Sample material is recorded as cDNA or gDNA derived from T cells, B-cell-depleted T cells, or PBMCs.

V shed 3 bases, J shed 4 bases, and the junction held 5 bases outside the gene matches. CDR3 length: 15 residues. CDR1 and CDR2 (germline): LGHNA, YNFKEQ. As originally analysed: Reference gene primer amplification gave estimated nucleated cell counts. TCRdb keeps only in-frame clones here, not all; method: immunoSEQ multiplex PCR. The DNA was the basis for D and trimming; V, J and clone size are from that table. The table has hundreds of thousands of clones, less than 90% seen once. Exposed enrollees encountered a COVID-19 case at some point within 2 weeks before study entry. This chain uses TRBV4-2 with TRBJ2-1; 8 bases are shared with TRBD2. The sample comprised PBMCs or T cells enriched from blood (not recorded which). The source is a woman in her 30s who had been exposed to COVID-19. CDR3 sequence reads: CASSHRRGGYNEQFF. For the CDR3, the DNA is TGTGCCAGCAGCCATCGACGGGGGGGGTACAATGAGCAGTTCTTC.